The sequence of this T cell receptor (beta chain) was determined in a study of cytomegalovirus exposure and HLA in healthy donors. The germline CDR1 and CDR2 sequences are MNHNY and SVGAGI (reference sequence). CDR3 length: 16 residues. Trimming took 6 bases from V and 4 from J, leaving 19 bases between them. 60 Vbeta and 13 Jbeta primers were used in PCR. Original data processing: Later work found roughly 80 million unique TCR beta chains, with roughly 11 million shared. Sequenced by immunoSEQ multiplex PCR; TCRdb stores in-frame clones only, minus some. The V and J calls and clone size are taken from that table; D and trimming were inferred from the DNA. The data show 100,000 to 150,000 clones, with roughly 80% seen just once and 6.3% held by the top ten. Regarding this clone: No antigen is known for it.

Whole-study results and caveats: In vitro experiments confirmed that three CMV-associated chains were specific for CMV antigens. A link between a missense DCLRE1C variant and TCR beta V- and J-gene trimming emerged from a later analysis. Later work showed greater clonal expansion in HLA-associated TCR beta chains than in equally common others.

The J gene is TRBJ1-3, the V gene TRBV6-6; maybe TRBD1 (6 bases). The specimen sequenced was PBMCs. The source is a woman between 35 and 50 years old in good health and CMV-seronegative. CDR3 sequence reads: CASRVQGELRGNTIYF. The CDR3 nucleotides are TGTGCCAGCAGAGTACAGGGTGAACTACGGGGAAACACCATATATTTT.